One and the same sample provided the 23 T cell receptor beta chains below, sequenced in a study of blood T cell repertoires in COVID-19. The method was immunoSEQ multiplex PCR; TCRdb's version includes in-frame clones alone and lacks a portion of them. The table includes about 210,000 clones, about 92% detected once. The sequencing sample was made of peripheral blood. The receptors were gathered from a man aged 25-45 years with acute or convalescent COVID-19.

This clone has just a few counts. The chain joins TRBV7-9 to TRBJ1-6; no reliable D call. The germline V and J ends were trimmed by 0 bases and 6 bases, with 12 bases remaining between them. Germline V gene data show CDR1 as SEHNR and CDR2 as FQNEAQ (reference sequence). The CDR3 loop spans 16 amino acids. The CDR3: CASSLAGLGLNSPLHF. The CDR3 DNA reads as TGTGCCAGCAGCTTAGCGGGTTTGGGCCTTAATTCACCCCTCCACTTT. Full variable domain (outside the CDR3, taken from reference TRBV7-9 and TRBJ1-6): DTGVSQNPRHKITKRGQNVTFRCDPISEHNRLYWYRQTLGQGPEFLTYFQNEAQLEKSRLLSDRFSAERPKGSFSTLEIQRTEQGDSAMYLCASSLAGLGLNSPLHFGNGTRLTVT.

This chain uses TRBV30 with TRBJ2-1; D perhaps matches TRBD2 (6 bases). Germline V lookup: CDR1 GTSNPN, CDR2 SVGIG (reference sequence). The CDR3 runs 11 residues. The V and J ends lost 5 bases and 10 bases respectively, with 12 bases between them. The CDR3: CAWEAGPEQFF. The CDR3 DNA follows: TGTGCCTGGGAGGCGGGACCCGAGCAGTTCTTC.

The chain joins TRBV5-1 to TRBJ2-3; 8 bases align to TRBD2. With 2 bases clipped from V and 4 bases from J, the junction kept 9 bases outside the gene matches. This CDR3 region has 16 residues. In germline, CDR1 is SGHRS, CDR2 YFSETQ. CDR3 amino acids: CASSLGTPGGADTQYF. The CDR3 DNA is TGCGCCAGCAGCTTAGGTACCCCGGGAGGGGCAGATACGCAGTATTTT.

The chain is built from TRBV6-5 and TRBJ2-5, with TRBD1 as a possible D gene (6 bases). The V end was cut by 6 bases, the J end by 0 bases, with 8 bases between. Germline CDR1 is MNHEY and CDR2 is SVGAGI. CDR3 length equals 13 residues. The CDR3 loop is CASRGQDQETQYF. The CDR3 nucleotides read TGTGCCAGCAGGGGACAAGACCAAGAGACCCAGTACTTC.

The gene calls are TRBV6-5 and TRBJ1-1; the match to TRBD1 covers 9 bases. The CDR3 is 14 residues long. The trim removed 2 bases at V and 5 bases at J, leaving 3 bases unmatched. Germline V gene lookup returns CDR1 MNHEY and CDR2 SVGAGI. The CDR3 reads CASSYRDRETEAFF. In nucleotides, the CDR3 is TGTGCCAGCAGTTACAGGGACAGGGAGACTGAAGCTTTCTTT.

This chain uses TRBV5-1 with TRBJ1-2; D not resolved. Germline V gives CDR1 SGHRS, CDR2 YFSETQ. V was clipped by 1 base and J by 5 bases, with 15 bases between them. The CDR3 extends over 15 amino acids. CDR3 residues: CASSLNPPLDYGYTF. In DNA form, the CDR3 reads TGCGCCAGCAGCTTGAACCCGCCCTTAGATTATGGCTACACCTTC.

The chain is built from TRBV6-5 and TRBJ1-1; 12 bases line up with TRBD1. Germline assignment: CDR1 MNHEY and CDR2 SVGAGI. V lost 2 bases, J lost 11 bases, and 3 bases stayed unmatched. CDR3 length: 13 residues. The CDR3 region is CASSYGTGGGAFF. The CDR3 coding sequence is TGTGCCAGCAGTTACGGGACAGGGGGCGGCGCTTTCTTT.

This chain uses TRBV6-1 with TRBJ1-2, with D possibly matching TRBD1 (5 bases). The CDR3 length is 14 residues. Trimming took 2 bases from V and 3 from J, leaving 10 bases between them. From germline, CDR1 is MNHNS and CDR2 SASEGT. CDR3: CASSELQGYYGYTF. CDR3 sequence (DNA): TGTGCCAGCAGTGAACTCCAGGGATACTATGGCTACACCTTC.

The V call is TRBV9, the J call TRBJ1-6, with D perhaps TRBD1 (6 bases). V was clipped by 7 bases and J by 4 bases, with 15 bases between them. The germline gives CDR1 SGDLS, CDR2 YYNGEE. The CDR3 loop spans 15 amino acids. The CDR3 region is CASGPGHLYNSPLHF. The CDR3 coding sequence is TGTGCCAGCGGCCCGGGACATCTATATAATTCACCCCTCCACTTT.

The V call is TRBV4-1, the J call TRBJ2-3, with D hard to call. This CDR3 spans 15 amino acids. Trimming shortened V by 4 bases and J by 5 bases, and 16 bases separated the two germline ends. CDR1 is MGHRA, CDR2 YSYEKL, per germline. CDR3 protein: CASSPVSPSVDTQYF. The CDR3 DNA reads TGCGCCAGCAGCCCCGTTAGCCCGTCGGTAGATACGCAGTATTTT.

The chain has TRBV3-1 (or the pseudogene TRBV3-2) and TRBJ2-1; the match to TRBD2 covers 12 bases. The CDR3 spans 14 residues. Germline-derived CDR1 and CDR2 are LGHDT and YNNKEL (reference sequence). Trimming cost V 6 bases and J 7 bases; bases outside gene matches: 4. The CDR3 DNA follows: TGTGCCAGCAGGTCTAGCGGGAGGGGAAATGAGCAGTTCTTC. Residues: CASRSSGRGNEQFF.

This clone was counted a single time. The genes are TRBV6-5 and TRBJ2-7; tentative D call: TRBD2 (6 bases). CDR1 and CDR2 from the germline V gene are MNHEY and SVGAGI. V lost 4 bases and J lost 6, with 13 bases in between. The CDR3 loop spans 13 amino acids. CDR3 sequence reads: CASSFTSWREQYF. In DNA, the CDR3 is TGTGCCAGCAGTTTTACTAGCTGGCGCGAGCAGTACTTC.

The CDR3 loop reads CASSQQGYSGNTIYF. The DNA for the CDR3 is TGTGCCAGCAGCCAGCAGGGCTATTCTGGAAACACCATATATTTT. This chain connects TRBV3-1 (or the pseudogene TRBV3-2) to TRBJ1-3; tentatively, D is TRBD1 (5 bases). With 3 bases removed from V and 1 base from J, the gap between germline ends came to 10 bases. Per germline, CDR1 LGHDT and CDR2 YNNKEL (reference sequence). This CDR3 has 15 residues.

This clone was detected ten times or more. V is TRBV4-1 and J is TRBJ1-5; 8 nucleotides match TRBD1. CDR3 length equals 19 residues. V shed 1 base and J 1 base; nucleotides not matched to a gene: 12. Germline V gene sequence: CDR1 MGHRA, CDR2 YSYEKL. CDR3 nucleotides: TGCGCCAGCAGCCAAGGGGACAGGTTCCAACCCCCAAGCAATCAGCCCCAGCATTTT. It encodes CASSQGDRFQPPSNQPQHF.

V is TRBV27 and J is TRBJ1-1, with D possibly TRBD1 on 6 matching bases. The CDR3 covers 15 residues. Trimming stripped 5 bases from V and 5 bases from J, with 18 bases between. Germline values: CDR1 MNHEY, CDR2 SMNVEV (reference sequence). Written as DNA, the CDR3 is TGTGCCAGCAGTCCCCGGGTAGGGGGTGGAACTGAAGCTTTCTTT. Protein: CASSPRVGGGTEAFF.

The chain carries TRBV6-6 and TRBJ2-1; 9 bases are a match to TRBD1. Germline trimming cut 8 bases from V and 7 bases from J; bases unmatched to any gene: 9. There are 14 residues in the CDR3. The germline CDR1 and CDR2 sequences are MNHNY and SVGAGI (reference sequence). The CDR3 DNA reads as TGTGCCAGCTTACCGGGACAGGGATATAATGAGCAGTTCTTC. Protein: CASLPGQGYNEQFF.

This clone was detected only once. The chain has TRBV11-2 and TRBJ2-5; a weak D match, TRBD1 (7 bases). Germline lookup yields CDR1 SGHAT and CDR2 FQNNGV. V was pared by 2 bases and J by 9 bases, with 16 bases between. This CDR3 region has 14 residues. The CDR3 region is CASSLTYTGEAQYF. The CDR3 nucleotides are TGTGCCAGCAGCTTAACATACACAGGGGAGGCCCAGTACTTC.

The chain uses TRBV6-2 or TRBV6-3 and TRBJ2-7; D call uncertain. V lost 2 bases to trimming and J lost 4 bases, with 9 bases between them. Germline V gene sequence: CDR1 MNHEY, CDR2 SVGEGT. The CDR3 is 13 amino acids. The CDR3 is CASSYPLLYEQYF. As DNA, the CDR3 is TGTGCCAGCAGTTACCCTCTTTTATACGAGCAGTACTTC.

The chain has TRBV12-3 or TRBV12-4 and TRBJ1-1; tentative D call: TRBD1 (5 bases). V lost 5 bases and J 9 bases, leaving 10 bases between the germline ends. The CDR3 is 11 amino acids. Written as DNA, the CDR3 is TGTGCCAGCAGTACGCGGGGGAAAGCTTTCTTT. This sequence encodes CASSTRGKAFF.

The V call is TRBV6-4, the J call TRBJ2-1, with D possibly TRBD2 on 6 matching bases. The ends were cut back, 5 bases at V and 2 bases at J, with 7 bases in the middle. This CDR3 is 13 amino acids long. Germline CDR1 reads MRHNA; CDR2 reads SNTAGT. DNA for the CDR3: TGTGCCAGCAGTCGACTAGCCTACAATGAGCAGTTCTTC. Translated, it gives CASSRLAYNEQFF.

V is TRBV6-6 and J is TRBJ1-2, with 9 bases that match TRBD1. With 5 bases clipped from V and 7 bases from J, the junction kept 14 bases outside the gene matches. This CDR3 region has 16 residues. Per the germline V gene, CDR1 is MNHNY and CDR2 is SVGAGI (reference sequence). In nucleotides, the CDR3 is TGTGCCAGCAGTCCCGGCCAGGGACAGGGTGGCGGTGGCTACACCTTC. This codes for CASSPGQGQGGGGYTF.

The CDR3 sequence is CASSLIDGGQPQHF. The CDR3 coding sequence is TGTGCCAGCAGCTTAATCGACGGGGGTCAGCCCCAGCATTTT. The J gene is TRBJ1-5, the V gene TRBV11-2; maybe TRBD1 (5 bases). V lost 2 bases, J lost 6 bases, and 11 bases lay in between. CDR3 length: 14 residues. CDR1 and CDR2 from the germline V gene are SGHAT and FQNNGV.

The chain has TRBV3-1 (or the pseudogene TRBV3-2) and TRBJ1-6, with D maybe TRBD1 (5 bases). Per the germline V gene, CDR1 is LGHDT and CDR2 is YNNKEL (reference sequence). This CDR3 is built from 15 residues. V was trimmed by 1 base and J by 4 bases, leaving 8 bases between them. The chain's CDR3 is CASSQGQLYNSPLHF. CDR3 sequence (DNA): TGTGCCAGCAGCCAAGGACAGTTATATAATTCACCCCTCCACTTT.